This record concerns one T cell receptor beta chain sequence. The table came from immunoSEQ multiplex PCR; TCRdb's copy has only in-frame clones and leaves some out. Altogether over 100,000 clones are present, 65% to 85% being singletons, with the ten largest covering roughly 0.83%. The data derive from a study of blood T cell repertoires in COVID-19. The germline gives CDR1 LGHDT, CDR2 YNNKEL (reference sequence). V shed 0 bases and J shed 0 bases, with 7 bases lying between them. There are 15 residues in the CDR3. The sequence came from a woman aged 70-85 years with acute or convalescent COVID-19. Sequenced sample: peripheral blood. The genes are TRBV3-1 (or the pseudogene TRBV3-2) and TRBJ2-3; D gene ambiguous. CDR3 nucleotide sequence: TGTGCCAGCAGCCAAGATCCCACTAGCACAGATACGCAGTATTTT. It yields the protein CASSQDPTSTDTQYF.